This T cell receptor (beta chain) was captured in a study of blood T cell repertoires in COVID-19. Study-wide context: Specimens from acute and convalescent COVID-19 originated in the United States, Italy and Spain. In each case, the material was cDNA or gDNA derived from T cells, B-cell-depleted T cells, or PBMCs.

This CDR3 spans 16 amino acids. Germline values: CDR1 MNHNY, CDR2 SVGAGI (reference sequence). Trimming took 2 bases from V and 6 from J, leaving 16 bases between them. Original methodology: From reference gene primer amplification, estimates of nucleated cell counts were derived. Assay used: immunoSEQ multiplex PCR; TCRdb lists only in-frame clones, some missing. V and J calls and clone size are given by that table; D and trimming were obtained from the DNA. The sample has about 32,000 clones, about 92% seen once. This TCR derives from a male donor with active COVID-19. The rearrangement joins TRBV6-6 to TRBJ2-2; D might be TRBD1 (6 bases). Sequencing was done on a sample of peripheral blood. CDR3 coding DNA: TGTGCCAGCAGTTACGACGCACAGGGATATTCCGGGGAGCTGTTTTTT. Amino acids: CASSYDAQGYSGELFF.